This record concerns one T cell receptor (beta chain) sequence. Use of 60 Vbeta and 13 Jbeta primers characterized the PCR. The protocol was immunoSEQ multiplex PCR, while the TCRdb copy is restricted to in-frame clones and leaves out a portion. This sample's table has about 48,000 clones. The sample comes from a study of cytomegalovirus exposure and HLA in healthy donors. The CDR3 has 13 amino acids. The germline V gene encodes CDR1 MNHEY and CDR2 SMNVEV (reference sequence). V shed 8 bases and J shed 5 bases, with 12 bases lying between them. This clonotype originated in a woman between 40 and 50 years old in good health and CMV-seronegative. Sequencing was performed on PBMCs. The chain is built from TRBV27 and TRBJ2-2; D remains unclear. CDR3 loop: CASCTRWTGELFF. CDR3 in DNA: TGTGCCAGCTGTACCCGGTGGACCGGGGAGCTGTTTTTT.